The clone carrying this T cell receptor beta chain turned up a few times. The antigen remains unidentified. Using its own MiXCR run on the reads, TCRdb lists one record per CDR3 protein. The data hold just over 300,000 distinct CDR3 sequences, with about 17% observed a single time. This record belongs to a study of T cell repertoires in cytomegalovirus infection. Germline lookup yields CDR1 MDHEN and CDR2 SYDVKM. The CDR3 is 16 amino acids. J gave up 3 bases and V 4 bases, and 8 bases lay outside the gene matches. The study, taken as a whole, reports: Totalled public TCR beta family frequency picked out people who carried CMV plus the relevant HLA.

The chain carries TRBV28 and TRBJ2-3; 9 bases agree with TRBD2. The sequence was collected from a human donor in good health (CMV status not recorded). Some clones in this sample may be carry-over from other donors' samples. The sequenced material came from PBMCs. The CDR3 loop reads CASSSPGGGATDTQYF. The CDR3 bases are TGTGCCAGCAGTTCCCCTGGCGGGGGGGCGACAGATACGCAGTATTTT.